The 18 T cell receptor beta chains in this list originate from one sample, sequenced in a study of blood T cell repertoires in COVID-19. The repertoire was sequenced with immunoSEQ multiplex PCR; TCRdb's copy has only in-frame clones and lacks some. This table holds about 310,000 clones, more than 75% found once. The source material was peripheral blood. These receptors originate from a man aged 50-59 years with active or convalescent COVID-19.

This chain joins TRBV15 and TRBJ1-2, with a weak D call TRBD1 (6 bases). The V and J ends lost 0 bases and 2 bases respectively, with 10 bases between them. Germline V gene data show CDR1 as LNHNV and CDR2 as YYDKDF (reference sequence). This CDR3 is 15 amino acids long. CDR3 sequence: CATSRDRGQNYGYTF. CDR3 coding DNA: TGTGCCACCAGCAGAGATAGAGGACAGAACTATGGCTACACCTTC.

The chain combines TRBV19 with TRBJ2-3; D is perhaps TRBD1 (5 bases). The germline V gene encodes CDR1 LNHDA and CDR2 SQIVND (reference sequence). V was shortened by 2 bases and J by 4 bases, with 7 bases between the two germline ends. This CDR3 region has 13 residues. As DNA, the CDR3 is TGTGCCAGTAGTATACAGGGCGCAGATACGCAGTATTTT. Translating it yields CASSIQGADTQYF. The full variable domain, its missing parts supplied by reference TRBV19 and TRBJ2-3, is DGGITQSPKYLFRKEGQNVTLSCEQNLNHDAMYWYRQDPGQGLRLIYYSQIVNDFQKGDIAEGYSVSREKKESFPLTVTSAQKNPTAFYLCASSIQGADTQYFGPGTRLTVL.

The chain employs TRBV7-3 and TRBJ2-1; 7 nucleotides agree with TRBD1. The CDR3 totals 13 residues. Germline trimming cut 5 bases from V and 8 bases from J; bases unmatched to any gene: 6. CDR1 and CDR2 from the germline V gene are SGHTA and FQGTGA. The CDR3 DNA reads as TGTGCCAGCAGCCTCGACAGGGTCCATGAGCAGTTCTTC. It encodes CASSLDRVHEQFF.

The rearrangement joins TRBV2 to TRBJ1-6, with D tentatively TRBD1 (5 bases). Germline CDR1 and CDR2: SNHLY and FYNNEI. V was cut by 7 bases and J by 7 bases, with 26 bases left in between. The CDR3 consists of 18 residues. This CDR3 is CASILLLGGEGTNSPLHF. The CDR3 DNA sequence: TGTGCCAGCATCTTATTATTGGGGGGGGAAGGTACGAATTCACCCCTCCACTTT.

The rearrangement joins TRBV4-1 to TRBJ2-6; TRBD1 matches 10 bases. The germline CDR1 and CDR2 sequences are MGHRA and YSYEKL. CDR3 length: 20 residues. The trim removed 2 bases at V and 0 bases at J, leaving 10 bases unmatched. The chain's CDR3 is CASSQTWTGGALSGANVLTF. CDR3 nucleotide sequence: TGCGCCAGCAGCCAAACCTGGACAGGGGGGGCCCTCTCTGGGGCCAACGTCCTGACTTTC.

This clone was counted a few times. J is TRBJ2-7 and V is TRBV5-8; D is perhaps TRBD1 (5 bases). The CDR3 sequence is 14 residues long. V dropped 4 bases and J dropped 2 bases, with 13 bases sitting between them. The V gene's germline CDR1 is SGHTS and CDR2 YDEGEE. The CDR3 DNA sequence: TGTGCCAGCAGCAGGGGTAACAGAGCCTACGAGCAGTACTTC. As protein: CASSRGNRAYEQYF.

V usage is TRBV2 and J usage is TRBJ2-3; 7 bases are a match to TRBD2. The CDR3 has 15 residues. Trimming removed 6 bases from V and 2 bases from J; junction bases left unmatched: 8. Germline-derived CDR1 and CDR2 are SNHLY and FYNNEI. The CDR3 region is CASSPLGTNTDTQYF. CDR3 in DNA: TGTGCCAGCAGCCCCCTAGGGACTAACACAGATACGCAGTATTTT.

CDR3 bases: TGCGCCAGCAGCCAGCCCGGGACAACCGATGAAAAACTGTTTTTT. Protein sequence: CASSQPGTTDEKLFF. The chain couples TRBV4-1 to TRBJ1-4; TRBD1 might be the D (6 bases). Trimming pared 3 bases from V and 6 bases from J, leaving 14 bases between. CDR3 size: 15 residues. CDR1 MGHRA and CDR2 YSYEKL come from the germline V gene.

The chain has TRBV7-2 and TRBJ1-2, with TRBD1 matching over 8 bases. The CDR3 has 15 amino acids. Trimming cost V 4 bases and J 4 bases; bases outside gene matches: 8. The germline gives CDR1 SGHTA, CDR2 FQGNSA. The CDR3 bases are TGTGCCAGCAGCTCAGGACAGGGAACGGGCTATGGCTACACCTTC. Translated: CASSSGQGTGYGYTF.

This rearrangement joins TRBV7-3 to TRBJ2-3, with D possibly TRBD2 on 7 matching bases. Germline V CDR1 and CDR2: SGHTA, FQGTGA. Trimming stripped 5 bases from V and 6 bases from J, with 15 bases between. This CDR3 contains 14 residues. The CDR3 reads CASSAWGGSDTQYF. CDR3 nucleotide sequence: TGTGCCAGCAGCGCCTGGGGGGGCAGCGATACGCAGTATTTT.

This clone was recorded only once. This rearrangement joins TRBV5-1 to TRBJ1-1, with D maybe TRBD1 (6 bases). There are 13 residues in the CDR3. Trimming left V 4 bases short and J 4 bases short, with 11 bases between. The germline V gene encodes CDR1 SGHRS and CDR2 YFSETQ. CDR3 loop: CASSPGVSTEAFF. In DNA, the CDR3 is TGCGCCAGCAGCCCAGGGGTCTCCACTGAAGCTTTCTTT.

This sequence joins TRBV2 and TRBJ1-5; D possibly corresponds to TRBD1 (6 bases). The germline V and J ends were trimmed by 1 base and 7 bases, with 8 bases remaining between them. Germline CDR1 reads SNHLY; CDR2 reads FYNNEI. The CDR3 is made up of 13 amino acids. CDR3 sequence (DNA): TGTGCCAGCAGTGAAGAAACAGGGCAGCCCCAGCATTTT. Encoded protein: CASSEETGQPQHF.

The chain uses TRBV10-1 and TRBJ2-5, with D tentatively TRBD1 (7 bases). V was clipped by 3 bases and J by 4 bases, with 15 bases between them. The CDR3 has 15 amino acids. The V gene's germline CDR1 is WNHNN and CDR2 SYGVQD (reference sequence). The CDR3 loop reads CASSDVRQGGETQYF. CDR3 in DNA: TGCGCCAGCAGTGATGTACGACAGGGAGGAGAGACCCAGTACTTC.

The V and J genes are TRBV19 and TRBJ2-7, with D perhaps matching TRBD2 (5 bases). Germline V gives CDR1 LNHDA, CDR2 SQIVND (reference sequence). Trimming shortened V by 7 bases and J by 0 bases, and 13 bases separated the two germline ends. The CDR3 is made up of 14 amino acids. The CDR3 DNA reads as TGTGCCAGTAAGCGGTCTACGAGCTCCTACGAGCAGTACTTC. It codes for CASKRSTSSYEQYF. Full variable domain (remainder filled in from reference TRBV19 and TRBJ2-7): DGGITQSPKYLFRKEGQNVTLSCEQNLNHDAMYWYRQDPGQGLRLIYYSQIVNDFQKGDIAEGYSVSREKKESFPLTVTSAQKNPTAFYLCASKRSTSSYEQYFGPGTRLTVT.

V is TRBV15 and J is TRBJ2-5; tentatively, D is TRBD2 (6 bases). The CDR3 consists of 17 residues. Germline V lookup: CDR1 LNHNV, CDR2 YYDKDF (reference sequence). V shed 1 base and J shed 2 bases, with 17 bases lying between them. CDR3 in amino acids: CATSRGLEAYPQETQYF. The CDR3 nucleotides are TGTGCCACCAGCAGAGGACTAGAAGCGTACCCTCAAGAGACCCAGTACTTC.

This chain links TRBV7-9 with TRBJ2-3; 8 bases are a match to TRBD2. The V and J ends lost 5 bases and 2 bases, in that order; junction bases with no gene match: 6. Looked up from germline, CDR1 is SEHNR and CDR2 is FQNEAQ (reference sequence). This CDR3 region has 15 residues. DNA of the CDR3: TGTGCCAGCAGCCCTAGCGGGTCTAACACAGATACGCAGTATTTT. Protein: CASSPSGSNTDTQYF.

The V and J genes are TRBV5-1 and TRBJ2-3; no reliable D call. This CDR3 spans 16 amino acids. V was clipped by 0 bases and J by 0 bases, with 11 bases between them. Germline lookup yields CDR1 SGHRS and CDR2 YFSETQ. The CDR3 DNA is TGCGCCAGCAGCTTGGGGGCAGCCTCTAGCACAGATACGCAGTATTTT. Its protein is CASSLGAASSTDTQYF.

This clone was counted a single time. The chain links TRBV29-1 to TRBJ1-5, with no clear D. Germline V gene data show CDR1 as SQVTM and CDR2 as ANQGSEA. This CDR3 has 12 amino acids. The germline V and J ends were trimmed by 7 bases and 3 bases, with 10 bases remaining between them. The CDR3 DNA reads TGCAGCGCCCGGACTGACAATCAGCCCCAGCATTTT. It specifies CSARTDNQPQHF. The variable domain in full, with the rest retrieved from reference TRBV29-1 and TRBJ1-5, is SAVISQKPSRDICQRGTSLTIQCQVDSQVTMMFWYRQQPGQSLTLIATANQGSEATYESGFVIDKFPISRPNLTFSTLTVSNMSPEDSSIYLCSARTDNQPQHFGDGTRLSIL.